This T cell receptor beta chain appears in the sequencing data of a study of shared clonotypes between healthy human individuals. This clone appeared many times. Germline CDR1 is SQVTM and CDR2 is ANQGSEA. Trimming took off 4 bases at V and 2 bases at J, with 6 bases between the two ends. CDR3 length: 12 residues. Clones were sequenced by immunoSEQ multiplex PCR, and TCRdb holds only the in-frame ones, with some missing. The sample records nearly 1,000,000 clones, approximately 80% being singletons. What was sequenced was memory CD4+ T cells sorted from blood. As to subset: CD45RA-negative fraction. The clonotype comes from a man aged 18 to 30 in good health. The chain has TRBV29-1 and TRBJ2-1; D gene unclear. The CDR3 spells CSVGKAYNEQFF. CDR3 bases: TGCAGCGTTGGCAAAGCCTACAATGAGCAGTTCTTC.